Listed below are T cell receptor beta chains from one sample, sequenced in a study of shared clonotypes between healthy human individuals. Some clones are missing from TCRdb's copy, which holds only in-frame ones; the method was immunoSEQ multiplex PCR. The profile shows 2 million to 2.5 million clones, almost 96% of them singletons. Sequencing used naive CD4+ T cells sorted from blood. These receptor sequences come from a man younger than 30 in good health. Each CDR3 is given with its conserved first and last residue. The order of the fields is J gene, clone size, D gene, V gene, CDR3 DNA, CDR3 protein. A D gene is named only where the DNA matches it firmly. For some rows the clone size is stated as once, few or many, or as a class when expanded; others skip it.

j_gene: TRBJ2-7
abundance: .
d_gene: TRBD1
v_gene: TRBV6-5
CDR3nt: TGTGCCAGCAGTACCCCATCGACAGGGTCGCAGTACTTC
CDR3aa: CASSTPSTGSQYF

j_gene: TRBJ2-2
abundance: .
d_gene: TRBD2
v_gene: TRBV9
CDR3nt: TGTGCCAGCAGCGAAGTGGCTAGCGGGTCCACCGGGGAGCTGTTTTTT
CDR3aa: CASSEVASGSTGELFF

j_gene: TRBJ2-7
abundance: .
d_gene: .
v_gene: TRBV7-2
CDR3nt: TGTGCCAGCAGCCCAGGGACACGCGCCTACGAGCAGTACTTC
CDR3aa: CASSPGTRAYEQYF

j_gene: TRBJ2-5
abundance: .
d_gene: .
v_gene: TRBV2
CDR3nt: TGTGCCAGCAGTGAAAGGTGGGGGGCTCAAGAGACCCAGTACTTC
CDR3aa: CASSERWGAQETQYF

j_gene: TRBJ1-3
abundance: once
d_gene: TRBD1
v_gene: TRBV6-6
CDR3nt: TGTGCCAGCAGTAACAGGGGATCAAGCTCTGGAAACACCATATATTTT
CDR3aa: CASSNRGSSSGNTIYF

j_gene: TRBJ2-7
abundance: .
d_gene: TRBD1
v_gene: TRBV11-2
CDR3nt: TGTGCCAGCACCAAGGGACAGGAACCCTACGAGCAGTACTTC
CDR3aa: CASTKGQEPYEQYF

j_gene: TRBJ1-6
abundance: .
d_gene: .
v_gene: TRBV6-1
CDR3nt: TGTGCCAGCAGTCCACTCCCAGATTCACCCCTCCACTTT
CDR3aa: CASSPLPDSPLHF

j_gene: TRBJ2-1
abundance: .
d_gene: TRBD2
v_gene: TRBV18
CDR3nt: TGTGCCAGCTCACCACTAGCGGGGACCTACAATGAGCAGTTCTTC
CDR3aa: CASSPLAGTYNEQFF

j_gene: TRBJ1-4
abundance: .
d_gene: TRBD1
v_gene: TRBV9
CDR3nt: TGTGCCAGCAGCATCACAGGGGCCACTAATGAAAAACTGTTTTTT
CDR3aa: CASSITGATNEKLFF

j_gene: TRBJ1-1
abundance: .
d_gene: .
v_gene: TRBV5-8
CDR3nt: TGTGCCAGCAGCTCTTGGGGGGCTGAAAGAACTGAAGCTTTCTTT
CDR3aa: CASSSWGAERTEAFF

j_gene: TRBJ2-2
abundance: .
d_gene: TRBD2
v_gene: TRBV10-1
CDR3nt: TGCGCCAGCAGGGCGGGAGAGGAGACCGGGGAGCTGTTTTTT
CDR3aa: CASRAGEETGELFF

j_gene: TRBJ2-2
abundance: .
d_gene: .
v_gene: TRBV2
CDR3nt: TGTGCCAGCAGTGAATCGCTCACCGGGGAGCTGTTTTTT
CDR3aa: CASSESLTGELFF

j_gene: TRBJ1-5
abundance: .
d_gene: .
v_gene: TRBV30
CDR3nt: TGTGCCTGGTCGAGAGGGGGGGGCAACCAGCCCCAGCATTTT
CDR3aa: CAWSRGGGNQPQHF

j_gene: TRBJ1-5
abundance: few
d_gene: .
v_gene: TRBV19
CDR3nt: TGTGCCAGTAGTATAGGCCCTCAGCCCCAGCATTTT
CDR3aa: CASSIGPQPQHF

j_gene: TRBJ2-7
abundance: .
d_gene: TRBD2
v_gene: TRBV5-8
CDR3nt: TGTGCCAGCAGCCCTAGCGGGGGCACCTACGAGCAGTACTTC
CDR3aa: CASSPSGGTYEQYF

j_gene: TRBJ2-5
abundance: .
d_gene: .
v_gene: TRBV15
CDR3nt: TGTGCCACCAGCAGAGGGGATGAGACCCAGTACTTC
CDR3aa: CATSRGDETQYF

j_gene: TRBJ2-4
abundance: .
d_gene: TRBD1
v_gene: TRBV7-2
CDR3nt: TGTGCCAGCAGCTCGTTACAGGGGCCCAAAAACATTCAGTACTTC
CDR3aa: CASSSLQGPKNIQYF

j_gene: TRBJ1-1
abundance: .
d_gene: .
v_gene: TRBV5-4
CDR3nt: TGTGCCAGCAGCTTGGAGGGGGGCGTACTGGAAGCTTTCTTT
CDR3aa: CASSLEGGVLEAFF

j_gene: TRBJ1-6
abundance: .
d_gene: TRBD1
v_gene: TRBV10-1
CDR3nt: TGCGCCAGCAGTGCCGGGACAGGGGTCTATAATTCACCCCTCCACTTT
CDR3aa: CASSAGTGVYNSPLHF

j_gene: TRBJ2-2
abundance: .
d_gene: TRBD1
v_gene: TRBV2
CDR3nt: TGTGCCAGCAGTGAAGGCAGGGGGCACGGGGAGCTGTTTTTT
CDR3aa: CASSEGRGHGELFF

j_gene: TRBJ1-3
abundance: .
d_gene: .
v_gene: TRBV18
CDR3nt: TGTGCCAGCTCACCAAAGGAGGCGGGCTCTGGAAACACCATATATTTT
CDR3aa: CASSPKEAGSGNTIYF

j_gene: TRBJ1-2
abundance: .
d_gene: TRBD1
v_gene: TRBV7-3
CDR3nt: TGTGCCAGCAGCCGGGACAGGGCGTCGGGCTACACCTTC
CDR3aa: CASSRDRASGYTF

j_gene: TRBJ2-5
abundance: .
d_gene: TRBD1
v_gene: TRBV10-3
CDR3nt: TGTGCCATCCAAGCGTCAGGGGGTTTTCAAGAGACCCAGTACTTC
CDR3aa: CAIQASGGFQETQYF

j_gene: TRBJ2-3
abundance: .
d_gene: .
v_gene: TRBV5-1
CDR3nt: TGCGCCAGCAGCTTTCGGGCAGCCACAGATACGCAGTATTTT
CDR3aa: CASSFRAATDTQYF

j_gene: TRBJ2-7
abundance: .
d_gene: TRBD1
v_gene: TRBV29-1
CDR3nt: TGCAGCGTTGTCTATCTGGACAGGGGGCTGGACGAGCAGTACTTC
CDR3aa: CSVVYLDRGLDEQYF

j_gene: TRBJ2-3
abundance: .
d_gene: .
v_gene: TRBV10-2
CDR3nt: TGCGCCAGCAGTGAGGGCACAGATACGCAGTATTTT
CDR3aa: CASSEGTDTQYF

j_gene: TRBJ1-5
abundance: .
d_gene: TRBD1
v_gene: TRBV15
CDR3nt: TGTGCCACCAGCAGAGATCTGGCAGGGGGTTATCAGCCCCAGCATTTT
CDR3aa: CATSRDLAGGYQPQHF

j_gene: TRBJ2-2
abundance: .
d_gene: .
v_gene: TRBV6-5
CDR3nt: TGTGCCAGCACCGGACTGACCGGGGAGCTGTTTTTT
CDR3aa: CASTGLTGELFF

j_gene: TRBJ2-3
abundance: .
d_gene: .
v_gene: TRBV5-4
CDR3nt: TGTGCCAGCAGCACACAGGGAGCGGATACGCAGTATTTT
CDR3aa: CASSTQGADTQYF

j_gene: TRBJ1-2
abundance: .
d_gene: .
v_gene: TRBV28
CDR3nt: TGTGCCAGCCGACAGGTTGGAGTTCAGGGCTACACCTTC
CDR3aa: CASRQVGVQGYTF

j_gene: TRBJ2-7
abundance: .
d_gene: .
v_gene: TRBV5-4
CDR3nt: TGTGCCAGCAGCACACTTACAGGACAGAGCTCCTACGAGCAGTACTTC
CDR3aa: CASSTLTGQSSYEQYF

j_gene: TRBJ1-2
abundance: .
d_gene: .
v_gene: TRBV6-1
CDR3nt: TGTGCCAGCAGTCCCGGGTTGGGTGGCTACACCTTC
CDR3aa: CASSPGLGGYTF

j_gene: TRBJ2-3
abundance: .
d_gene: TRBD2
v_gene: TRBV28
CDR3nt: TGTGCCAGCAGTTCGGGGGGGCAGGGCACAGATACGCAGTATTTT
CDR3aa: CASSSGGQGTDTQYF

j_gene: TRBJ2-3
abundance: .
d_gene: .
v_gene: TRBV19
CDR3nt: TGTGCCAGTAGTATTCCCGCAGGGGGGAGCACAGATACGCAGTATTTT
CDR3aa: CASSIPAGGSTDTQYF

j_gene: TRBJ1-6
abundance: .
d_gene: .
v_gene: TRBV21-1
CDR3nt: TGTGCCAGCAGCAAAAGGTTCCCCCTTGGTTATAATTCACCCCTCCACTTT
CDR3aa: CASSKRFPLGYNSPLHF

j_gene: TRBJ1-3
abundance: .
d_gene: .
v_gene: TRBV19
CDR3nt: TGTGCCAGTACCGTAGGAGACGGAGTTCGAAACACCATATATTTT
CDR3aa: CASTVGDGVRNTIYF

j_gene: TRBJ1-2
abundance: .
d_gene: .
v_gene: TRBV9
CDR3nt: TGTGCCAGCAGCTTTCGTACAGGGAACTATGGCTACACCTTC
CDR3aa: CASSFRTGNYGYTF

j_gene: TRBJ1-3
abundance: .
d_gene: TRBD1
v_gene: TRBV2
CDR3nt: TGTGCCAGCAGAAGGGACAGGTATAACTCTGGAAACACCATATATTTT
CDR3aa: CASRRDRYNSGNTIYF

j_gene: TRBJ2-3
abundance: once
d_gene: TRBD2
v_gene: TRBV18
CDR3nt: TGTGCCAGCTCACCACCGATCTCTAGCGGCGTTAGCACAGATACGCAGTATTTT
CDR3aa: CASSPPISSGVSTDTQYF

j_gene: TRBJ2-7
abundance: .
d_gene: TRBD1
v_gene: TRBV5-1
CDR3nt: TGCGCCAGCAGCTTAAATCCCGGGACAGGCTACGAGCAGTACTTC
CDR3aa: CASSLNPGTGYEQYF

j_gene: TRBJ2-7
abundance: .
d_gene: TRBD1
v_gene: TRBV25-1
CDR3nt: TGTGCCAGCAGTGATACCGGGACAGCCCTCTACGAGCAGTACTTC
CDR3aa: CASSDTGTALYEQYF

j_gene: TRBJ1-6
abundance: .
d_gene: .
v_gene: TRBV7-2
CDR3nt: TGTGCCAGCAGCTCCACTCAAGCAAAAAGTAATTCACCCCTCCACTTT
CDR3aa: CASSSTQAKSNSPLHF

j_gene: TRBJ1-6
abundance: .
d_gene: TRBD1
v_gene: TRBV7-9
CDR3nt: TGTGCCAGCAGCACCGCCGGGACAGGGCATTCACCCCTCCACTTT
CDR3aa: CASSTAGTGHSPLHF

j_gene: TRBJ2-7
abundance: .
d_gene: .
v_gene: TRBV10-3
CDR3nt: TGTGCCACCGCAGTCTCCTACGAGCAGTACTTC
CDR3aa: CATAVSYEQYF

j_gene: TRBJ2-7
abundance: .
d_gene: .
v_gene: TRBV11-2
CDR3nt: TGTGCCAGCAGCCAAAGGGCAGTATCGGGCCCCTACGAGCAGTACTTC
CDR3aa: CASSQRAVSGPYEQYF

j_gene: TRBJ2-7
abundance: .
d_gene: .
v_gene: TRBV18
CDR3nt: TGTGCCAGCTCACGCTTGGACTCCTACGAGCAGTACTTC
CDR3aa: CASSRLDSYEQYF

j_gene: TRBJ1-4
abundance: once
d_gene: .
v_gene: TRBV28
CDR3nt: TGTGCCAGCAGTTCCGGGACGCCGGGGAATGAAAAACTGTTTTTT
CDR3aa: CASSSGTPGNEKLFF

j_gene: TRBJ2-7
abundance: .
d_gene: TRBD2
v_gene: TRBV7-9
CDR3nt: TGTGCCAGCAGCTTATGGACTAGCGGGCCCTACGAGCAGTACTTC
CDR3aa: CASSLWTSGPYEQYF

j_gene: TRBJ1-5
abundance: .
d_gene: .
v_gene: TRBV7-2
CDR3nt: TGTGCCAGCAGCCCTGGCCGTTTACAGCCCCAGCATTTT
CDR3aa: CASSPGRLQPQHF

j_gene: TRBJ2-5
abundance: .
d_gene: .
v_gene: TRBV30
CDR3nt: TGTGCCTGGAGTGTATCATCGGGGACCCAGTACTTC
CDR3aa: CAWSVSSGTQYF

j_gene: TRBJ2-7
abundance: .
d_gene: .
v_gene: TRBV7-6
CDR3nt: TGTGCCAGCAGCTTGGAAGGGGCGAGGGAGCAGTACTTC
CDR3aa: CASSLEGAREQYF

j_gene: TRBJ2-3
abundance: .
d_gene: .
v_gene: TRBV19
CDR3nt: TGTGCCAGTAGTCAGGGGACAGATACGCAGTATTTT
CDR3aa: CASSQGTDTQYF

j_gene: TRBJ2-1
abundance: .
d_gene: .
v_gene: TRBV5-4
CDR3nt: TGTGCCAGCAGCTTGGCCAACAATGAGCAGTTCTTC
CDR3aa: CASSLANNEQFF

j_gene: TRBJ1-4
abundance: .
d_gene: TRBD1
v_gene: TRBV7-2
CDR3nt: TGTGCCAGCAGCTTAGAAGGGACAGGGGGTGAAAAACTGTTTTTT
CDR3aa: CASSLEGTGGEKLFF

j_gene: TRBJ2-1
abundance: .
d_gene: .
v_gene: TRBV7-9
CDR3nt: TGTGCCAGCAGCTTAGCTTTCTCGGACACTACGGAGCAGTTCTTC
CDR3aa: CASSLAFSDTTEQFF

j_gene: TRBJ1-6
abundance: .
d_gene: .
v_gene: TRBV30
CDR3nt: TGTGCCTGGAAGGAAGGGGCCCAATCCATGGCCCTCCACTTT
CDR3aa: CAWKEGAQSMALHF

j_gene: TRBJ2-1
abundance: .
d_gene: TRBD1
v_gene: TRBV9
CDR3nt: TGTGCCAGCAGCAAACAGGGGGCTGTCTACAATGAGCAGTTCTTC
CDR3aa: CASSKQGAVYNEQFF

j_gene: TRBJ2-3
abundance: .
d_gene: .
v_gene: TRBV5-1
CDR3nt: TGCGCCAGCAGAAATACGATTAGCACAGATACGCAGTATTTT
CDR3aa: CASRNTISTDTQYF

j_gene: TRBJ1-2
abundance: once
d_gene: .
v_gene: TRBV5-4
CDR3nt: TGTGCCAGCAGCTTGAGCGGAGCCGGGAACTATGGCTACACCTTC
CDR3aa: CASSLSGAGNYGYTF

j_gene: TRBJ2-7
abundance: .
d_gene: .
v_gene: TRBV2
CDR3nt: TGTGCCAGCAGTTGGGCCCAAGAGGGAGAGCAGTACTTC
CDR3aa: CASSWAQEGEQYF